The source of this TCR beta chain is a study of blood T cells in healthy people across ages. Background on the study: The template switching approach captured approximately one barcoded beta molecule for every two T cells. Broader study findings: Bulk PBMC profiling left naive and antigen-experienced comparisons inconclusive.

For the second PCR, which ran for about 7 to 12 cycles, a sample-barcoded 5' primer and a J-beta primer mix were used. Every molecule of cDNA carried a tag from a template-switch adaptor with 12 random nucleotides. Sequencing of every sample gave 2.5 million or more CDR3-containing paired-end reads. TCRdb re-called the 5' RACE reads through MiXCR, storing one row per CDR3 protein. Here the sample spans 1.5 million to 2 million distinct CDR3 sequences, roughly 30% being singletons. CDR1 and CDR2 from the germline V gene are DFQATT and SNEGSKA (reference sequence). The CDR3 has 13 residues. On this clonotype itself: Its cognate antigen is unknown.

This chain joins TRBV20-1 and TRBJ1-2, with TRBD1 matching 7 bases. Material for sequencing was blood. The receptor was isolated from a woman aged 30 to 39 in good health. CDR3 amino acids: CSGGQGGVYGYTF. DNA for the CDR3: TGCAGCGGCGGGCAGGGGGGGGTCTATGGCTACACCTTC.